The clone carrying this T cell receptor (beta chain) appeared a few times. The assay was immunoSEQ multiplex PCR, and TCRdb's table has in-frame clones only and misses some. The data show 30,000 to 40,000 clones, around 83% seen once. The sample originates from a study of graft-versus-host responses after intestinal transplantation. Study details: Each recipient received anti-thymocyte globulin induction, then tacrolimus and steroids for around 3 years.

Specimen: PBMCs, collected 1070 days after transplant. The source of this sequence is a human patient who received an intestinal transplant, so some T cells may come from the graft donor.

The chain's CDR3 is CASSSAPGDYEQYF. CDR3 in DNA: TGTGCCAGCAGCTCGGCACCAGGGGACTACGAGCAGTACTTC. The chain recombines TRBV5-4 with TRBJ2-7; D is possibly TRBD1 (6 bases). V was pared by 3 bases and J by 3 bases, with 13 bases between. The CDR3 totals 14 residues. Germline V gives CDR1 SGHNT, CDR2 YYREEE (reference sequence).